This T cell receptor beta chain comes out of a study of beta chain features in type 1 diabetes. Study-wide findings and caveats: Moderate yet significant TCRB CDR3 shortening was seen in Type 1 diabetes patients in all four CD4+ subsets.

Reverse transcribing all isolated RNA meant expressed TCRB transcripts were sequenced. The assay was immunoSEQ multiplex PCR, and TCRdb's table has in-frame clones only and misses some. The repertoire includes hundreds of thousands of clones, around 15% of them detected once, and approximately 0.039% sits in the top ten. A note on this clone: Its cognate antigen is unknown.

The J segment lost 2 bases and the V segment lost 6 bases, leaving 5 bases of the junction unmatched. Germline CDR1 MNHEY, CDR2 SVGAGI. CDR3 length equals 15 residues. The TCR was taken from a man aged 18 to 35 with type 1 diabetes. Input material: naive CD4+ T cells from blood. This chain links TRBV6-5 with TRBJ2-7, with 12 bases that match TRBD2. The DNA of the CDR3 is TGTGCCAGCAGCCTGACTAGCGGGAGTGCCTACGAGCAGTACTTC. Translation gives CASSLTSGSAYEQYF.